What follows are 13 T cell receptor beta chains derived from one specimen sequenced in a study of cytomegalovirus exposure and HLA in healthy donors. With 60 Vbeta and 13 Jbeta primers, the PCR was carried out. Produced via immunoSEQ multiplex PCR; TCRdb's table is partial and in-frame only. The table records tens of thousands of clones, about 70% of them present only once. The sequenced sample consisted of PBMCs. All receptors derive from a woman in her fifties or sixties in good health and CMV-seropositive.

This clone qualifies as medium-sized. The chain is built from TRBV6-4 and TRBJ2-1; 12 bases match TRBD2. The J segment lost 6 bases and the V segment lost 4 bases, leaving 1 base of the junction unmatched. CDR3 length: 14 amino acids. Germline assignment: CDR1 MRHNA and CDR2 SNTAGT. The CDR3 nucleotides are TGTGCCAGCAGTGTGACTAGCGGGAGCAATGAGCAGTTCTTC. This encodes CASSVTSGSNEQFF.

This chain joins TRBV18 and TRBJ2-7, with a tentative D call TRBD2 (6 bases). Trimming left V 0 bases short and J 1 base short, with 10 bases between. Germline loops: CDR1 KGHSH, CDR2 LQKENI. The CDR3 length is 15 residues. Written as DNA, the CDR3 is TGTGCCAGCTCACCACCGGCGGGAAAGTCCTACGAGCAGTACTTC. Translated, it gives CASSPPAGKSYEQYF.

This clone was seen more than once but under ten times. The chain recombines TRBV5-4 with TRBJ2-3, with TRBD2 matching 8 bases. Trimming at V came to 2 bases and at J to 1 base, leaving 6 bases not matched to a gene. Germline assignment: CDR1 SGHNT and CDR2 YYREEE (reference sequence). The CDR3 is 16 amino acids. CDR3 nucleotides: TGTGCCAGCAGCTTTGGCGCGGGAGGTCGCACAGATACGCAGTATTTT. It encodes CASSFGAGGRTDTQYF.

This chain joins TRBV7-9 and TRBJ2-3, with TRBD2 matching over 10 bases. CDR3 length: 18 amino acids. The V gene end was trimmed by 0 bases and the J gene end by 0 bases; junction bases not matched to a gene: 6. Germline loops: CDR1 SEHNR, CDR2 FQNEAQ (reference sequence). The DNA of the CDR3 is TGTGCCAGCAGCTTAGCTAGCGGGGGGATCGATAGCACAGATACGCAGTATTTT. Its translation is CASSLASGGIDSTDTQYF. The full variable domain, with the rest looked up from reference TRBV7-9 and TRBJ2-3, is DTGVSQNPRHKITKRGQNVTFRCDPISEHNRLYWYRQTLGQGPEFLTYFQNEAQLEKSRLLSDRFSAERPKGSFSTLEIQRTEQGDSAMYLCASSLASGGIDSTDTQYFGPGTRLTVL.

The V gene is TRBV6-4, the J gene TRBJ2-2; D gene ambiguous. The CDR3 has 15 residues. Germline V gives CDR1 MRHNA, CDR2 SNTAGT. V was pared by 0 bases and J by 1 base, with 6 bases between. The CDR3 DNA follows: TGTGCCAGCAGTGACTCTTATAGGAACACCGGGGAGCTGTTTTTT. The encoded protein is CASSDSYRNTGELFF.

The chain has TRBV19 and TRBJ2-3, with 9 bases matching TRBD2. The V and J ends lost 7 bases and 0 bases, in that order; junction bases with no gene match: 14. The CDR3 covers 18 residues. Germline CDR1 LNHDA, CDR2 SQIVND (reference sequence). CDR3 sequence: CASTDKRGAPSSTDTQYF. CDR3 DNA sequence: TGTGCCAGTACCGATAAGCGGGGGGCTCCGTCGAGCACAGATACGCAGTATTTT.

V and J are TRBV7-2 and TRBJ2-7; 7 nucleotides line up with TRBD2. The CDR3 extends over 14 amino acids. Germline lookup yields CDR1 SGHTA and CDR2 FQGNSA. V shed 5 bases, J shed 2 bases, and the junction held 6 bases outside the gene matches. The CDR3 spells CASSPGGGTYEQYF. The CDR3 region has the DNA TGTGCCAGCAGCCCGGGGGGAGGGACCTACGAGCAGTACTTC.

V and J are TRBV18 and TRBJ1-1; D ambiguous. Germline V lookup: CDR1 KGHSH, CDR2 LQKENI. Trimming stripped 3 bases from V and 3 bases from J, with 17 bases between. This CDR3 region has 16 residues. The DNA for the CDR3 is TGTGCCAGCTCACCGTTCAGTTTGCGGGCGGACACTGAAGCTTTCTTT. It is translated as CASSPFSLRADTEAFF.

The chain joins TRBV7-7 to TRBJ2-1; TRBD1 matches at 10 bases. The CDR3 is 15 residues long. CDR1 is SSHAT and CDR2 is FNYEAQ in the germline V gene (reference sequence). After removal of 5 bases from V and 5 bases from J, the junction contained 6 bases not matched to a gene. CDR3 DNA sequence: TGTGCCAGCAGCCGGACCGGGACAGGGGACAATGAGCAGTTCTTC. Its protein product is CASSRTGTGDNEQFF.

J is TRBJ1-4 and V is TRBV25-1, with D possibly matching TRBD1 (6 bases). The CDR3 covers 13 residues. Looked up from germline, CDR1 is MGHDK and CDR2 is SYGVNS. V dropped 10 bases and J dropped 8 bases, with 17 bases sitting between them. The CDR3 loop reads CATAGTGGEKLFF. For the CDR3, the DNA is TGTGCCACTGCGGGTACGGGGGGCGAAAAACTGTTTTTT.

V gene TRBV7-3 combines with J gene TRBJ1-1, with a weak D call TRBD1 (5 bases). This CDR3 has 15 residues. The ends were cut back, 0 bases at V and 1 base at J, with 9 bases in the middle. Germline assignment: CDR1 SGHTA and CDR2 FQGTGA. The CDR3 coding sequence is TGTGCCAGCAGCTTAACTGGGGGGGGGAACACTGAAGCTTTCTTT. This codes for CASSLTGGGNTEAFF.

V is TRBV11-3 and J is TRBJ2-3; D gene unclear. Trimming removed 0 bases from V and 3 bases from J, with 10 bases in between. CDR3 size: 15 residues. CDR1 and CDR2 from the germline V gene are SGHNT and YENEEA. The CDR3 nucleotides read TGTGCCAGCAGCTTAGACCCAGCAGGAACAGATACGCAGTATTTT. This translates into CASSLDPAGTDTQYF.

In its sample, this clone was seen once. The V gene is TRBV18, the J gene TRBJ2-7, with unresolved D. CDR1 KGHSH and CDR2 LQKENI come from the germline V gene. This CDR3 is built from 13 residues. The V and J ends lost 6 bases and 5 bases respectively, with 14 bases between them. The CDR3 protein is CASSKRGTHEQYF. CDR3 DNA: TGTGCCAGCTCCAAGCGCGGAACCCACGAGCAGTACTTC.